Following are 21 T cell receptor beta chains from one sample sequenced in a study of PD-1 blockade in mismatch repair-deficient tumors. TCRdb's table, derived via immunoSEQ multiplex PCR, lists solely in-frame clones and lacks some. The sample has approximately 51,000 clones; approximately 81% are singletons. Sequencing was performed on peripheral blood, taken 20 weeks after starting pembrolizumab. The origin of the receptors is an adult with mismatch repair-deficient cancer.

V gene TRBV27 combines with J gene TRBJ2-7; D is possibly TRBD1 (6 bases). Germline CDR1 MNHEY, CDR2 SMNVEV (reference sequence). The CDR3 loop spans 15 amino acids. With 8 bases removed from V and 3 bases from J, the gap between germline ends came to 20 bases. The CDR3 region is CASAGGLGRDYEQYF. The CDR3 DNA sequence: TGTGCCAGCGCTGGGGGCCTGGGAAGAGACTACGAGCAGTACTTC.

The chain combines TRBV7-9 with TRBJ2-5; 9 bases map to TRBD1. Germline trimming cut 6 bases from V and 5 bases from J; bases unmatched to any gene: 10. The CDR3 has 15 residues. CDR1 SEHNR and CDR2 FQNEAQ come from the germline V gene (reference sequence). In nucleotides, the CDR3 is TGTGCCAGCAGTTCAGGTACAGGGGGCAAGGAGACCCAGTACTTC. This translates into CASSSGTGGKETQYF.

The rearrangement uses TRBV18 and TRBJ2-1, with D possibly being TRBD1 (6 bases). Trimming took 0 bases from V and 8 from J, leaving 17 bases between them. Germline lookup yields CDR1 KGHSH and CDR2 LQKENI. This CDR3 comprises 16 residues. CDR3 DNA sequence: TGTGCCAGCTCACCACCGAGCCGGACAGTTTACGATGAGCAGTTCTTC. Translating it yields CASSPPSRTVYDEQFF. Full variable domain (remainder filled in from reference TRBV18 and TRBJ2-1): NAGVMQNPRHLVRRRGQEARLRCSPMKGHSHVYWYRQLPEEGLKFMVYLQKENIIDESGMPKERFSAEFPKEGPSILRIQQVVRGDSAAYFCASSPPSRTVYDEQFFGPGTRLTVL.

The chain uses TRBV7-9 and TRBJ2-1, with D perhaps TRBD2 (6 bases). From germline, CDR1 is SEHNR and CDR2 FQNEAQ (reference sequence). The ends were cut back, 5 bases at V and 0 bases at J, with 23 bases in the middle. The CDR3 totals 19 residues. In DNA, the CDR3 is TGTGCCAGCAGCCGACCCAACACCTTTAGCGGAAGCTCCTACAATGAGCAGTTCTTC. Its protein is CASSRPNTFSGSSYNEQFF.

In this sample, this clone turned up once. V usage is TRBV6-5 and J usage is TRBJ1-2; D not resolved. Trimming removed 6 bases at V and 4 bases at J, with 12 bases between. The germline gives CDR1 MNHEY, CDR2 SVGAGI. The length of the CDR3 is 13 residues. The CDR3, as DNA: TGTGCCAGCAGCTCCGACGGAGGCTATGGCTACACCTTC. This translates into CASSSDGGYGYTF.

V gene TRBV4-1 combines with J gene TRBJ1-5; tentatively, D is TRBD1 (5 bases). Looked up from germline, CDR1 is MGHRA and CDR2 is YSYEKL. Trimming took 3 bases from V and 3 from J, leaving 27 bases between them. The CDR3 is 20 amino acids. The DNA for the CDR3 is TGCGCCAGCAGCCAGACCCCTGTTGCCCGGGACGGCAAGTTCAATCAGCCCCAGCATTTT. It encodes CASSQTPVARDGKFNQPQHF.

The chain combines TRBV10-3 with TRBJ2-1, with D possibly matching TRBD2 (5 bases). The V gene lost 5 bases and the J gene lost 10 bases, with 15 bases spanning the gap. The CDR3 consists of 13 residues. In germline, CDR1 is ENHRY, CDR2 SYGVKD. CDR3 sequence: CAISTAGYGEQFF. CDR3 DNA sequence: TGTGCCATCAGTACTGCGGGCTATGGAGAGCAGTTCTTC.

V is TRBV5-1 and J is TRBJ2-5, with D possibly called TRBD1 or TRBD2 (5 bases each). V lost 4 bases and J 5 bases, leaving 15 bases between the germline ends. The CDR3 consists of 14 residues. The germline gives CDR1 SGHRS, CDR2 YFSETQ. The CDR3 reads CASSLGPSQETQYF. The CDR3 bases are TGCGCCAGCAGCCTGGGACCGTCACAGGAGACCCAGTACTTC.

The count of this clone is one. The rearrangement uses TRBV2 and TRBJ1-5; no clear D gene. V gave up 3 bases and J gave up 11 bases, with 17 bases separating them. The germline V gene encodes CDR1 SNHLY and CDR2 FYNNEI. The CDR3 sequence is 14 residues long. The CDR3 here is CASSEAPSSGAQHF. The CDR3 DNA is TGTGCCAGCAGTGAGGCCCCATCAAGTGGGGCCCAGCATTTT.

This clone was seen once. J is TRBJ2-7 and V is TRBV29-1; unclear D gene. This CDR3 region has 11 residues. CDR1 and CDR2 (germline): SQVTM, ANQGSEA. Trimming took off 5 bases at V and 5 bases at J, with 10 bases between the two ends. The CDR3 nucleotides are TGCAGCGTTCGCCCAGCGCACGAGCAGTACTTC. It is translated as CSVRPAHEQYF.

The V call is TRBV7-8, the J call TRBJ1-5; D possibly corresponds to TRBD1 (6 bases). Germline CDR1 reads SGHVS; CDR2 reads FQNEAQ. Trimming cost V 1 base and J 7 bases, with 11 bases left between them. This CDR3 has 14 amino acids. The CDR3 DNA sequence: TGTGCCAGCAGCTTAGGGGGGGCTGGGCAGCCCCAGCATTTT. This encodes CASSLGGAGQPQHF.

The chain carries TRBV19 and TRBJ2-2; D may be TRBD2 (5 bases). With 6 bases removed from V and 6 bases from J, the gap between germline ends came to 14 bases. The CDR3 has 14 residues. CDR1 and CDR2 (germline): LNHDA, SQIVND (reference sequence). CDR3 nucleotides: TGTGCCAGTAGAACTCCGGGAACGGCCGGGGAGCTGTTTTTT. It codes for CASRTPGTAGELFF.

The CDR3 DNA reads TGTGCCAGCAGTTACTCCTCGGGGGACGAGCAGTACTTC. This gives the protein CASSYSSGDEQYF. V and J are TRBV6-5 and TRBJ2-7; tentative D call: TRBD2 (6 bases). Trimming left V 0 bases short and J 5 bases short, with 8 bases between. Germline V gene data show CDR1 as MNHEY and CDR2 as SVGAGI. There are 13 residues in the CDR3.

The rearrangement links TRBV5-1 to TRBJ2-7, with 8 bases identical to TRBD1. CDR1 and CDR2 from the germline V gene are SGHRS and YFSETQ. With 3 bases clipped from V and 3 bases from J, the junction kept 11 bases outside the gene matches. This CDR3 region has 16 residues. The CDR3 sequence is CASSSGARDRIYEQYF. In nucleotides, the CDR3 is TGCGCCAGCAGCTCAGGGGCCCGGGACAGGATCTACGAGCAGTACTTC.

The genes are TRBV11-3 and TRBJ2-5; 7 positions agree with TRBD1. V lost 0 bases, J lost 5 bases, and 18 bases stayed unmatched. There are 19 residues in the CDR3. CDR1 SGHNT and CDR2 YENEEA come from the germline V gene. In nucleotides, the CDR3 is TGTGCCAGCAGCTTAGATCGCGGCAGGGGGAACAGGGGATTCGAGACCCAGTACTTC. Translated, it gives CASSLDRGRGNRGFETQYF.

This chain links TRBV10-2 with TRBJ2-7; 10 bases agree with TRBD2. With V trimmed by 7 bases and J by 4 bases, 4 bases remained unmatched. The CDR3 covers 13 residues. The germline V gene encodes CDR1 WSHSY and CDR2 SAAADI. For the CDR3, the DNA is TGCGCCAGCACACCTAGCGGGGGTTACGAGCAGTACTTC. Translated, it gives CASTPSGGYEQYF.

This clone showed up just a few times. V usage is TRBV5-4 and J usage is TRBJ1-1, with D perhaps TRBD1 (6 bases). In germline, CDR1 is SGHNT, CDR2 YYREEE (reference sequence). The CDR3 loop spans 16 amino acids. V was cut by 1 base and J by 1 base, with 14 bases left in between. For the CDR3, the DNA is TGTGCCAGCAGCTTGTCGGGGGGCTTTAGGAACACTGAAGCTTTCTTT. It specifies CASSLSGGFRNTEAFF.

The J gene is TRBJ1-4, the V gene TRBV7-2, with unresolved D. CDR1 SGHTA and CDR2 FQGNSA come from the germline V gene. Trimming pared 1 base from V and 5 bases from J, leaving 8 bases between. CDR3 size: 14 residues. CDR3 nucleotides: TGTGCCAGCAGCTTAGTGGTGGCAAATGAAAAACTGTTTTTT. It yields the protein CASSLVVANEKLFF.

The rearrangement joins TRBV14 to TRBJ2-7; 8 positions agree with TRBD1. The CDR3 sequence is 14 residues long. The junction had 5 bases not matched to a gene; V was cut back by 1 base and J by 6 bases. Per the germline V gene, CDR1 is SGHDN and CDR2 is FVKESK. The CDR3 region is CASSQAFQGAEQYF. CDR3 nucleotide sequence: TGTGCCAGCAGCCAAGCCTTCCAGGGGGCCGAGCAGTACTTC. Full variable domain (missing parts from reference TRBV14 and TRBJ2-7): EAGVTQFPSHSVIEKGQTVTLRCDPISGHDNLYWYRRVMGKEIKFLLHFVKESKQDESGMPNNRFLAERTGGTYSTLKVQPAELEDSGVYFCASSQAFQGAEQYFGPGTRLTVT.

This chain links TRBV29-1 with TRBJ2-3; 7 nucleotides align to TRBD2. Germline loops: CDR1 SQVTM, CDR2 ANQGSEA. The CDR3 spans 14 residues. Trimming cost V 7 bases and J 2 bases; bases outside gene matches: 9. The CDR3 nucleotides are TGCAGCGGAGACCCTAGCGGTTACACAGATACGCAGTATTTT. Translating gives CSGDPSGYTDTQYF.

This clone was seen only once. This chain connects TRBV2 to TRBJ1-1; 8 bases fit TRBD1. This CDR3 is 15 amino acids long. J was trimmed by 4 bases and V by 5 bases; bases with no gene match: 9. Germline CDR1 is SNHLY and CDR2 is FYNNEI. CDR3: CASSSGGARATEAFF. CDR3 coding DNA: TGTGCCAGCAGTTCAGGGGGCGCGAGGGCCACTGAAGCTTTCTTT.